This TCR beta chain emerged from a study of T-cell memory formation after mild COVID-19. Points from the study as a whole: Day 15 to 85 contracting clones showed balanced CD4/CD8; day 15 to 37 expanders favored CD4+.

Points on this clonotype: Its antigen is unidentified.

Using its own MiXCR run on the 5' RACE reads, TCRdb lists one record per CDR3 protein. The repertoire holds fewer than 700,000 distinct CDR3 sequences, with less than 25% as singletons. Germline values: CDR1 LGHDT, CDR2 YNNKEL (reference sequence). The CDR3 runs 15 residues. The V end lost 0 bases, the J end lost 1 base, and 9 bases lay between the germline ends. Material for sequencing was PBMCs or a T cell subset sorted from them (not recorded which). The chain is built from TRBV3-1 and TRBJ1-1; D gene ambiguous. The source of this sequence is an adult woman who had mild COVID-19 (a few samples of this study predate the infection). Cell type and time point are not known. The CDR3 nucleotides are TGTGCCAGCAGCCAAGATCCGGGCCAGAACACTGAAGCTTTCTTT. This codes for CASSQDPGQNTEAFF.